Below, 12 T cell receptor beta chains from the same sample are listed, as sequenced in a study of PD-L1 blockade in urothelial cancer. Assay: immunoSEQ multiplex PCR; the TCRdb copy retains only in-frame clones and omits some. The sample records 24,000 or so clones, approximately 88% being singletons. Source: PBMCs, taken around atezolizumab (anti-PD-L1) treatment. The receptors here all came from a man between 45 and 60 years old with urothelial cancer.

The chain carries TRBV2 and TRBJ2-3; no clear D gene. The V and J ends lost 2 bases and 0 bases respectively, with 12 bases between them. Germline loops: CDR1 SNHLY, CDR2 FYNNEI. The CDR3 sequence is 16 residues long. The CDR3 here is CASSENRVGSTDTQYF. CDR3 DNA: TGTGCCAGCAGTGAAAATCGGGTCGGTAGCACAGATACGCAGTATTTT. Combining the CDR3 with reference TRBV2 and TRBJ2-3 gives the whole variable domain EPEVTQTPSHQVTQMGQEVILRCVPISNHLYFYWYRQILGQKVEFLVSFYNNEISEKSEIFDDQFSVERPDGSNFTLKIRSTKLEDSAMYFCASSENRVGSTDTQYFGPGTRLTVL.

The gene calls are TRBV4-1 and TRBJ1-1; TRBD1 matches 11 bases. The CDR3 extends over 18 amino acids. The germline V gene has CDR1 MGHRA and CDR2 YSYEKL. The V and J ends lost 4 bases and 3 bases, in that order; junction bases with no gene match: 13. CDR3 amino acids: CASSPDGQGAFFDTEAFF. The CDR3 DNA is TGCGCCAGCAGCCCAGACGGACAGGGGGCTTTTTTCGACACTGAAGCTTTCTTT.

In this sample, this clone turned up once. The rearrangement joins TRBV9 to TRBJ2-1; 14 nucleotides line up with TRBD2. The germline gives CDR1 SGDLS, CDR2 YYNGEE. The CDR3 extends over 15 amino acids. Trimming at V came to 4 bases and at J to 10 bases, leaving 7 bases not matched to a gene. The CDR3: CASSPRLAGGGEQFF. The CDR3 coding sequence is TGTGCCAGCAGCCCTCGACTAGCGGGAGGGGGGGAGCAGTTCTTC.

This clone has a handful of counts. The V gene is TRBV10-1, the J gene TRBJ2-7; perhaps TRBD1 as D (5 bases). The CDR3 runs to 13 residues. Germline assignment: CDR1 WNHNN and CDR2 SYGVQD (reference sequence). V lost 5 bases to trimming and J lost 6 bases, with 14 bases between them. The DNA for the CDR3 is TGCGCCAGCAGTATGGCAGGGCGATTCGAGCAGTACTTC. Encoded protein: CASSMAGRFEQYF.

The chain uses TRBV2 and TRBJ2-5; D not resolved. This CDR3 contains 11 residues. From germline, CDR1 is SNHLY and CDR2 FYNNEI. The germline V and J ends were trimmed by 5 bases and 11 bases, with 12 bases remaining between them. The CDR3 region is CASSPYEEQYF. The CDR3 coding sequence is TGTGCCAGCAGTCCCTACGAAGAGCAGTACTTC.

The chain carries TRBV4-3 and TRBJ2-7; a weak D match, TRBD1 (6 bases). Per the germline V gene, CDR1 is LGHNA and CDR2 is YSLEER. The CDR3 runs 15 residues. The V end lost 3 bases, the J end lost 5 bases, and 17 bases lay between the germline ends. DNA of the CDR3: TGCGCCAGCAGCCAGGCTAACACAGGGATCCACGAGCAGTACTTC. Protein sequence: CASSQANTGIHEQYF.

The chain is built from TRBV25-1 and TRBJ2-7; 10 bases fit TRBD1. The CDR3 runs 17 residues. Per the germline V gene, CDR1 is MGHDK and CDR2 is SYGVNS. Trimming cost V 4 bases and J 7 bases; bases outside gene matches: 16. The CDR3 spells CASSGPDRGNPSGEQYF. CDR3 coding DNA: TGTGCCAGCAGTGGGCCGGACAGGGGGAACCCTTCTGGTGAGCAGTACTTC.

For this clone: At one boundary the junction diverges from the germline segment, which might be a read error. This chain links TRBV5-3 with TRBJ2-1, with TRBD1 as a possible D gene (6 bases). TRBV5-3 is labeled an ORF, and its function is uncertain. The CDR3 spans 15 residues. DNA of the CDR3: TGTGCCAGAAGCTACCACAGGGTGTCCTGCAATGAGCAGTTCTTC. Its protein is CARSYHRVSCNEQFF.

This clone was found once. The rearrangement links TRBV9 to TRBJ2-1, with TRBD2 identical over 7 bases. After removal of 2 bases from V and 6 bases from J, the junction contained 11 bases not matched to a gene. CDR1 and CDR2 (germline): SGDLS, YYNGEE. The CDR3 is 16 residues long. CDR3 sequence: CASSVAGTTTLNEQFF. CDR3 bases: TGTGCCAGCAGCGTCGCCGGGACTACAACGCTCAATGAGCAGTTCTTC.

This chain connects TRBV19 to TRBJ1-5; a possible D gene is TRBD1 (6 bases). CDR3 length equals 15 residues. V was cut by 5 bases and J by 4 bases, with 15 bases left in between. Germline CDR1 reads LNHDA; CDR2 reads SQIVND (reference sequence). The CDR3 coding sequence is TGTGCCAGTAGTCCGGACGTAAGGGGGAATCAGCCCCAGCATTTT. Translated, it gives CASSPDVRGNQPQHF.

The rearrangement joins TRBV19 to TRBJ2-7; 8 nucleotides line up with TRBD2. There are 14 residues in the CDR3. V trimming: 3 bases; J trimming: 4 bases; junction bases outside the gene matches: 5. Germline CDR1 reads LNHDA; CDR2 reads SQIVND (reference sequence). In DNA, the CDR3 is TGTGCCAGTAGTATTGCCGGGACTAGGTACGAGCAGTACTTC. Translation: CASSIAGTRYEQYF.

The gene calls are TRBV7-9 and TRBJ2-5, with TRBD1 matching over 11 bases. Germline V gene sequence: CDR1 SEHNR, CDR2 FQNEAQ (reference sequence). The CDR3 runs to 14 residues. J gave up 4 bases and V 6 bases, and 4 bases lay outside the gene matches. CDR3: CASRPGTGGETQYF. As DNA, the CDR3 is TGTGCCAGCAGACCCGGGACAGGGGGAGAGACCCAGTACTTC.